The T cell receptor beta chain described here comes from a study of T cell responses to AZD1222 COVID-19 vaccine. Study observations and caveats: Baseline seropositivity characterized only six AZD1222 recipients. The reported proportion of spike-specific TCRs targeting unmutated variant regions was nearly half.

Turning to this clone: Its antigen remains unknown.

Profiled with immunoSEQ multiplex PCR; TCRdb holds only in-frame clones, not every one. The sample lists roughly 120,000 clones, approximately 90% occurring once. The TCR sequence derives from an adult who received the AZD1222 COVID-19 vaccine. The sample was peripheral blood, taken 28 days after the second AZD1222 dose.

DNA of the CDR3: TGTGCCAGCTCACCCGGGGGAGCGGCAGCCAACGAGCAGTACTTC. This sequence encodes CASSPGGAAANEQYF. V gene TRBV18 combines with J gene TRBJ2-7, with D perhaps matching TRBD2 (6 bases). V was cut by 3 bases and J by 5 bases, with 17 bases left in between. This CDR3 has 15 residues. The germline gives CDR1 KGHSH, CDR2 LQKENI. The full variable domain, its missing parts supplied by reference TRBV18 and TRBJ2-7, is NAGVMQNPRHLVRRRGQEARLRCSPMKGHSHVYWYRQLPEEGLKFMVYLQKENIIDESGMPKERFSAEFPKEGPSILRIQQVVRGDSAAYFCASSPGGAAANEQYFGPGTRLTVT.